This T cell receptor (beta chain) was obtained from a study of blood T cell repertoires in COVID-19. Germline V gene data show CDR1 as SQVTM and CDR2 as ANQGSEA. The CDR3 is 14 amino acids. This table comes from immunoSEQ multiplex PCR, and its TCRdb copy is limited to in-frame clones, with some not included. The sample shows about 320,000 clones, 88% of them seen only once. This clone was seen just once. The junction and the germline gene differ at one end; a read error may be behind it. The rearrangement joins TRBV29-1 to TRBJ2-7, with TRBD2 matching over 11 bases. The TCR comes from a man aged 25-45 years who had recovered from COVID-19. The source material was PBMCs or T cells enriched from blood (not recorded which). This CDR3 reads CSVAKASGGYDQYF. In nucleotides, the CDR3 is TGCAGCGTTGCAAAGGCTAGCGGGGGGTACGATCAGTACTTC.